The present TCR beta chain was sequenced within a study of shared clonotypes between healthy human individuals. Whole-study findings and limits: The study generally estimated greater richness for naive than memory subsets.

Naive CD8 cells lacked CD45RO, underwent positive selection for CCR7 and left out terminally differentiated effector memory CD45RA+ cells. For this clone: What it binds is unknown.

The protocol was immunoSEQ multiplex PCR, while the TCRdb copy is restricted to in-frame clones and leaves out a portion. The sample shows 760,000 or so clones, 90% to 97% of them seen only once. The CDR3 runs to 15 residues. In germline, CDR1 is SNHLY, CDR2 FYNNEI. V shed 3 bases, J shed 2 bases, and the junction held 4 bases outside the gene matches. Specimen: naive CD8+ T cells sorted from blood. The TCR was taken from a man aged 25 to 40 in good health. The V and J genes are TRBV2 and TRBJ2-7; 10 bases align to TRBD2. CDR3 in DNA: TGTGCCAGCAGTGACAGGACTAGCGGAACCTACGAGCAGTACTTC. This encodes CASSDRTSGTYEQYF.